The next 27 T cell receptor beta chains were all read from a single sample in a study of CD8+ T cells in alopecia areata. Investigators isolated RNA and reverse transcribed it into cDNA to act as the sequencing template. The repertoire was sequenced with immunoSEQ multiplex PCR; TCRdb's copy has only in-frame clones and lacks some. The data show approximately 130,000 clones, with approximately 60% seen just once and around 5.4% held by the top ten. Noted treatment: oral pan-JAK inhibitor, 5-10 mg twice daily. Sequences were derived from CD4+ T cells sorted from blood, sampled at week 4, from a patient treated with tofacitinib. These receptors all come from a human donor with alopecia areata.

The chain combines TRBV4-1 with TRBJ2-7; TRBD1 aligns across 7 bases. CDR3 length: 16 residues. CDR1 and CDR2 (germline): MGHRA, YSYEKL. Germline trimming cut 2 bases from V and 4 bases from J; bases unmatched to any gene: 11. CDR3 nucleotides: TGCGCCAGCAGCCAATCCAGACAGGGACAGCTATACGAGCAGTACTTC. The encoded protein is CASSQSRQGQLYEQYF.

The chain joins TRBV7-2 to TRBJ1-2; 7 nucleotides match TRBD1. CDR3 length: 15 amino acids. The V segment lost 0 bases and the J segment 4 bases; nucleotides outside the gene matches: 5. Germline lookup yields CDR1 SGHTA and CDR2 FQGNSA. The CDR3 region is CASSLASQGSYGYTF. CDR3 sequence (DNA): TGTGCCAGCAGCTTAGCGTCACAGGGGAGCTATGGCTACACCTTC.

The chain links TRBV4-3 to TRBJ1-1; possible D gene TRBD1, 5 bases. Germline V lookup: CDR1 LGHNA, CDR2 YSLEER. This CDR3 is 15 amino acids long. Trimming pared 0 bases from V and 8 bases from J, leaving 16 bases between. In DNA, the CDR3 is TGCGCCAGCAGCCAAGATGGGACGATTCGAAGGGAAGCTTTCTTT. It yields the protein CASSQDGTIRREAFF.

This clone has only a few counts. J is TRBJ2-1 and V is TRBV11-2, with D uncertain. Germline lookup yields CDR1 SGHAT and CDR2 FQNNGV. CDR3 length: 15 amino acids. Between the trimmed V and J ends, which lost 2 bases and 0 bases, there was a span of 8 bases. The CDR3 sequence: CASSLKYGSYNEQFF. DNA of the CDR3: TGTGCCAGCAGCTTAAAATACGGCTCCTACAATGAGCAGTTCTTC.

The chain couples TRBV15 to TRBJ2-7; D remains unclear. The CDR3 loop spans 12 amino acids. V dropped 0 bases and J dropped 6 bases, with 6 bases sitting between them. CDR1 is LNHNV and CDR2 is YYDKDF in the germline V gene (reference sequence). The CDR3 is CATSRDGTEQYF. The DNA of the CDR3 is TGTGCCACCAGCAGAGACGGTACCGAGCAGTACTTC.

This clone was recorded a few times. The chain combines TRBV28 with TRBJ1-4, with TRBD1 matching over 8 bases. V gave up 4 bases and J gave up 0 bases; unmatched junction bases: 7. CDR1 is MDHEN and CDR2 is SYDVKM in the germline V gene. The CDR3 covers 17 residues. The CDR3 is CASSSGTGKPTNEKLFF. CDR3 bases: TGTGCCAGCAGTTCTGGGACAGGAAAGCCAACTAATGAAAAACTGTTTTTT.

V gene TRBV7-2 combines with J gene TRBJ1-5; maybe TRBD1 (6 bases). Germline CDR1 is SGHTA and CDR2 is FQGNSA. Trimming removed 2 bases from V and 4 bases from J, with 12 bases in between. This CDR3 contains 15 residues. In DNA, the CDR3 is TGTGCCAGCAGCTTATTTCAAGGGGGGAATCAGCCCCAGCATTTT. Residues: CASSLFQGGNQPQHF. Looking up the rest from reference TRBV7-2 and TRBJ1-5 gives the full variable domain: GAGVSQSPSNKVTEKGKDVELRCDPISGHTALYWYRQSLGQGLEFLIYFQGNSAPDKSGLPSDRFSAERTGGSVSTLTIQRTQQEDSAVYLCASSLFQGGNQPQHFGDGTRLSIL.

The V gene is TRBV7-3, the J gene TRBJ2-5; unclear D gene. The V end lost 5 bases, the J end lost 1 base, and 8 bases lay between the germline ends. CDR1 is SGHTA and CDR2 is FQGTGA in the germline V gene. The CDR3 is 13 residues long. The CDR3 DNA is TGTGCCAGCAGCCTCCGTGCCCAAGAGACCCAGTACTTC. This sequence encodes CASSLRAQETQYF.

The chain has TRBV4-3 and TRBJ2-7, with a weak D call TRBD1 (7 bases). The CDR3 is 16 residues long. V was cut by 1 base and J by 0 bases, with 13 bases left in between. Germline V gene lookup returns CDR1 LGHNA and CDR2 YSLEER. The CDR3 sequence: CASSQAGGGISYEQYF. In DNA form, the CDR3 reads TGCGCCAGCAGCCAAGCAGGGGGAGGCATCTCCTACGAGCAGTACTTC.

The J gene is TRBJ1-1, the V gene TRBV11-1; D uncertain. The CDR3 runs 15 residues. Germline V gives CDR1 SGHAT, CDR2 FQDESV (reference sequence). The V gene lost 5 bases and the J gene lost 1 base, with 14 bases spanning the gap. CDR3 protein: CASSALGPGNTEAFF. As DNA, the CDR3 is TGTGCCAGCAGCGCCCTCGGGCCGGGGAACACTGAAGCTTTCTTT.

The chain has TRBV7-3 and TRBJ2-3; D may be TRBD2 (5 bases). The germline V gene has CDR1 SGHTA and CDR2 FQGTGA. V was clipped by 5 bases and J by 6 bases, with 15 bases between them. The CDR3 extends over 14 amino acids. CDR3 bases: TGTGCCAGCAGCCGGGGTGGTGGTTGGGATACGCAGTATTTT. As protein: CASSRGGGWDTQYF.

The chain links TRBV20-1 to TRBJ1-2; tentatively, D is TRBD1 (6 bases). The CDR3 runs 10 residues. CDR1 DFQATT and CDR2 SNEGSKA come from the germline V gene (reference sequence). The ends were cut back, 6 bases at V and 8 bases at J, with 10 bases in the middle. CDR3 residues: CSAAGEGYTF. The CDR3 nucleotides read TGCAGTGCGGCAGGGGAGGGCTACACCTTC.

Note on this clone: A clone one base away is much larger, so this may be a read error. The chain links TRBV7-2 to TRBJ1-3; 7 nucleotides line up with TRBD1. The ends lost 6 bases at V and 0 bases at J; junction bases unmatched: 14. The CDR3 consists of 18 residues. Germline CDR1 and CDR2: SGHTA and FQGNSA. The CDR3 protein is CASSSTGRTGGSGNTIYF. The CDR3 nucleotides read TGTGCCAGCAGTTCGACAGGGAGAACCGGGGGCTCTGGAAACACCATATATTTT.

The chain recombines TRBV9 with TRBJ2-3, with TRBD2 identical over 8 bases. J lost 1 base, V lost 3 bases, and 4 bases had no gene match. CDR3 length: 15 amino acids. In germline, CDR1 is SGDLS, CDR2 YYNGEE. The CDR3 reads CASSAQAGGTDTQYF. CDR3 bases: TGTGCCAGCAGCGCCCAAGCGGGAGGCACAGATACGCAGTATTTT.

The chain recombines TRBV14 with TRBJ2-7; 9 positions agree with TRBD2. The CDR3 sequence is 15 residues long. Germline V gene sequence: CDR1 SGHDN, CDR2 FVKESK. The junction had 10 bases not matched to a gene; V was cut back by 4 bases and J by 6 bases. DNA of the CDR3: TGTGCCAGCAGCCCACGTCTAGCGGGATTCTCCGAGCAGTACTTC. It translates to CASSPRLAGFSEQYF. Filled out from reference TRBV14 and TRBJ2-7, the complete variable domain reads EAGVTQFPSHSVIEKGQTVTLRCDPISGHDNLYWYRRVMGKEIKFLLHFVKESKQDESGMPNNRFLAERTGGTYSTLKVQPAELEDSGVYFCASSPRLAGFSEQYFGPGTRLTVT.

This clone was counted only a few times. V gene TRBV7-8 combines with J gene TRBJ2-3, with D tentatively TRBD1 or TRBD2 (6 bases each). The CDR3 covers 16 residues. The V end lost 1 base, the J end lost 2 bases, and 13 bases lay between the germline ends. The germline gives CDR1 SGHVS, CDR2 FQNEAQ. CDR3 nucleotides: TGTGCCAGCAGCTTAGGGGGGCGGGACAACACAGATACGCAGTATTTT. Amino acid sequence: CASSLGGRDNTDTQYF.

This clone was detected only once. The chain uses TRBV18 and TRBJ2-7; the D is unclear. Trimming pared 2 bases from V and 2 bases from J, leaving 13 bases between. CDR1 and CDR2 (germline): KGHSH, LQKENI. The length of the CDR3 is 15 residues. CDR3 DNA: TGTGCCAGCTCACCAGAGCCAGGAGATACCTACGAGCAGTACTTC. Its protein product is CASSPEPGDTYEQYF.

The chain uses TRBV27 and TRBJ1-2; perhaps TRBD1 as D (6 bases). The CDR3 is 12 residues long. The V end was cut by 7 bases, the J end by 8 bases, with 14 bases between. Germline V CDR1 and CDR2: MNHEY, SMNVEV (reference sequence). CDR3 in amino acids: CASTPPGAGYTF. The CDR3 nucleotides are TGTGCCAGCACCCCGCCAGGGGCCGGCTACACCTTC.

There are a few counts of this clone. This rearrangement joins TRBV9 to TRBJ1-5, with D possibly being TRBD1 (5 bases). Deletions cut 0 bases from V and 0 bases from J, with 13 bases between. The CDR3 is 17 residues long. CDR1 and CDR2 (germline): SGDLS, YYNGEE. Written as DNA, the CDR3 is TGTGCCAGCAGCGTAGCGTACAGGTCATATAGCAATCAGCCCCAGCATTTT. Protein product: CASSVAYRSYSNQPQHF.

The V and J genes are TRBV7-8 and TRBJ2-2; no definite D call. Trimming took 5 bases from V and 0 from J, leaving 7 bases between them. The CDR3 is 14 amino acids. The germline V gene has CDR1 SGHVS and CDR2 FQNEAQ. The CDR3 DNA reads as TGTGCCAGCAGCCCAACAACGAACACCGGGGAGCTGTTTTTT. Encoded protein: CASSPTTNTGELFF. Combining the CDR3 with reference TRBV7-8 and TRBJ2-2 gives the whole variable domain GAGVSQSPRYKVAKRGQDVALRCDPISGHVSLFWYQQALGQGPEFLTYFQNEAQLDKSGLPSDRFFAERPEGSVSTLKIQRTQQEDSAVYLCASSPTTNTGELFFGEGSRLTVL.

The chain joins TRBV7-2 to TRBJ1-5; 7 bases map to TRBD1. CDR3 size: 15 residues. Looked up from germline, CDR1 is SGHTA and CDR2 is FQGNSA. V shed 5 bases and J 1 base; nucleotides not matched to a gene: 5. CDR3 DNA sequence: TGTGCCAGCAGCCAATACAGGGGAAGCAATCAGCCCCAGCATTTT. Translated, it gives CASSQYRGSNQPQHF.

V and J are TRBV28 and TRBJ2-7; D could derive from TRBD1 or TRBD2 (5 bases each). Germline CDR1 is MDHEN and CDR2 is SYDVKM. Between the trimmed V and J ends, which lost 2 bases and 4 bases, there was a span of 15 bases. This CDR3 has 15 residues. The CDR3 reads CASSLPGTGLYEQYF. CDR3 sequence (DNA): TGTGCCAGCAGTTTACCCGGGACCGGGCTGTACGAGCAGTACTTC.

The gene calls are TRBV5-4 and TRBJ2-6, with TRBD2 identical over 14 bases. The CDR3 spans 18 residues. J lost 1 base, V lost 5 bases, and 5 bases had no gene match. Germline CDR1 reads SGHNT; CDR2 reads YYREEE (reference sequence). The CDR3 spells CASRPTSGRESGANVLTF. CDR3 bases: TGTGCCAGCAGACCGACTAGCGGGAGGGAATCTGGGGCCAACGTCCTGACTTTC.

The V and J genes are TRBV28 and TRBJ1-2; 9 positions match TRBD1. V trimming: 3 bases; J trimming: 7 bases; junction bases outside the gene matches: 3. The CDR3 length is 13 residues. Germline CDR1 reads MDHEN; CDR2 reads SYDVKM. In DNA, the CDR3 is TGTGCCAGCAGTTTCGGGACAGGGTTTGGCTACACCTTC. Translating it yields CASSFGTGFGYTF.

This clone was found a few times. J is TRBJ2-5 and V is TRBV29-1; D possibly corresponds to TRBD2 (5 bases). This CDR3 is 12 amino acids long. The germline CDR1 and CDR2 sequences are SQVTM and ANQGSEA. The ends were cut back, 7 bases at V and 7 bases at J, with 16 bases in the middle. The CDR3 DNA follows: TGCAGCGCCTACTTCGCCCGGGGGACCCAGTACTTC. This codes for CSAYFARGTQYF.

The chain joins TRBV29-1 to TRBJ2-7, with D possibly being TRBD1 (6 bases). Trimming pared 5 bases from V and 2 bases from J, leaving 16 bases between. The CDR3 runs to 14 residues. In germline, CDR1 is SQVTM, CDR2 ANQGSEA. The CDR3 region has the DNA TGCAGCGTTCTCACAGGGTCTTCGGCCTACGAGCAGTACTTC. Translation gives CSVLTGSSAYEQYF.

The V and J genes are TRBV10-3 and TRBJ2-1; TRBD1 aligns across 8 bases. The germline CDR1 and CDR2 sequences are ENHRY and SYGVKD. The CDR3 loop spans 15 amino acids. J was trimmed by 3 bases and V by 8 bases; bases with no gene match: 9. CDR3 in DNA: TGTGCCATCGCACCCCGACAGGGGAGCTACAATGAGCAGTTCTTC. As protein: CAIAPRQGSYNEQFF.